This T cell receptor beta chain derives from a study of CDR3 diversity in severe acne. The CDR3 sequence is 17 residues long. Germline V CDR1 and CDR2: LNHNV, YYDKDF (reference sequence). Trimming removed 0 bases from V and 2 bases from J, with 17 bases in between. MiXCR, run by TCRdb on the PCR reads, gives a single entry per CDR3 protein. The profile covers roughly 79,000 distinct CDR3 sequences, with about 49% appearing a single time and 11% taken by the ten largest. The sample consisted of blood. The TCR sequence derives from a male donor with severe acne vulgaris. This sequence joins TRBV15 and TRBJ2-7; D unresolved. The CDR3 DNA reads as TGTGCCACCAGCAGAGATCTTGACACTCCGAATGCCTACGAGCAGTACTTC. Translation: CATSRDLDTPNAYEQYF.